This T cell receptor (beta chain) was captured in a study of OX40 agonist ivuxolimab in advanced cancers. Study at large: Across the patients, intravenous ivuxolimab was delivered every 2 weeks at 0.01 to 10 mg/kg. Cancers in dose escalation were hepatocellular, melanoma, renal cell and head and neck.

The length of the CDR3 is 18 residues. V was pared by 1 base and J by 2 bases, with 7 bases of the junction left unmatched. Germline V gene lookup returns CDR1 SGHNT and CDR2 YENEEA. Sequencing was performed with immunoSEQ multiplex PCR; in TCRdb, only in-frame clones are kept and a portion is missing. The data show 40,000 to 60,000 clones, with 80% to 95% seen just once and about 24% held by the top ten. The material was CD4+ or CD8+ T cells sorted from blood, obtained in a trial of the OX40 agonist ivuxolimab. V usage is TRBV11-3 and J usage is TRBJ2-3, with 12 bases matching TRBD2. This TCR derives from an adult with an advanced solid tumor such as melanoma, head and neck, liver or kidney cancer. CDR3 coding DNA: TGTGCCAGCAGCTTAGGACTAGCGGGAGCTGGGAACACAGATACGCAGTATTTT. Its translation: CASSLGLAGAGNTDTQYF.